This TCR beta chain was identified in a study of blood T cell repertoires in COVID-19. Method: immunoSEQ multiplex PCR; TCRdb's copy keeps in-frame clones and lacks some. The sample gives a few hundred thousand clones, just under 90% of which show up once; around 1.9% is in the top ten. This study enrolled people aged 18 to 89 from around 26 US geographic areas. Clinical histories supplied by participants themselves formed the basis of cohort assignment. Symptom resolution, clearance, or two negative PCRs marked the recovered donors of Cohort 3. Trimming shortened V by 2 bases and J by 3 bases, and 18 bases separated the two germline ends. The CDR3 has 17 amino acids. Germline values: CDR1 KGHDR, CDR2 SFDVKD. This clone showed up just once.

This chain joins TRBV24-1 and TRBJ1-2; no clear D. This receptor was identified in an older woman who had recovered from COVID-19. What was sequenced was PBMCs or T cells enriched from blood (not recorded which). The CDR3 loop reads CATSDSVGRGGDYGYTF. The CDR3 region has the DNA TGTGCCACCAGTGATTCCGTCGGACGAGGCGGGGACTATGGCTACACCTTC.